This T cell receptor (beta chain) originates from a study of sequential checkpoint blockade in melanoma. For the study at large: Randomization was 1:1 between first-line nivolumab→ipilimumab and ipilimumab→nivolumab. TCRbeta immunosequencing was performed on DNA from roughly 90 pretreatment melanoma tumor samples.

Repertoires were generated with immunoSEQ multiplex PCR, while TCRdb's copy carries only in-frame clones and drops some. The sample includes around 35,000 clones, roughly a third of them seen just once. Treatment denoted: randomized to nivolumab then ipilimumab (arm A) or the reverse (arm B). The CDR3 runs to 15 residues. Germline V gene data show CDR1 as SGHRS and CDR2 as YFSETQ. Trimming took off 0 bases at V and 1 base at J, with 10 bases between the two ends. The sequence came from a human donor with melanoma. The genes are TRBV5-1 and TRBJ1-1, with D hard to call. The sequencing used tumor tissue (inferred from file names), collected from a patient given nivolumab and ipilimumab in sequence. The CDR3 region is CASSLVAQRNTEAFF. The CDR3 region has the DNA TGCGCCAGCAGCTTGGTTGCCCAGAGGAACACTGAAGCTTTCTTT.